This T cell receptor (beta chain) was retrieved from a study of Ad26.COV2.S vaccination and SARS-CoV-2 variants (dated by TCRdb to the early 2020s). At the level of the whole study: Donors in the vaccine arm were drawn from COV1001, a phase I-IIa trial of Ad26.COV2.S in healthy adults that was multicentre, randomized, double-blind and placebo-controlled. Dosing of Ad26.COV2.S was intramuscular, at either 5x10^10 or 1x10^11 viral particles, delivered as one shot or as two shots spaced 56 days apart. The specificity and breadth of SARS-CoV-2-reactive T cell receptors after Ad26.COV2.S vaccination were assessed by TCRbeta repertoire sequencing. The TCR-sequenced set comprised approximately 32 samples: about 19 Ad26.COV2.S vaccine recipients, 5 placebo recipients and 8 SARS-CoV-2 convalescent individuals. Trial participants were randomized into five groups of five, in which low-dose or high-dose Ad26.COV2.S was given once or twice, or placebo was given on both occasions. Investigators did not know the trial group allocation while performing experiments and assessing outcomes. On the study overall, not on this receptor specifically: Comparing responses between vaccine doses or regimens was not something the study was powered to do. After vaccination, spike-specific CD8+ and CD4+ T cell responses were reported to show substantial breadth. Comparable non-spike TCR breadth was observed between vaccine and placebo recipients, consistent with only spike being contained in the vaccine. Compared with placebo recipients, Ad26.COV2.S recipients showed higher spike-specific TCR breadth (P = 0.0014). It was noted by the authors that total T cell responses may have been underestimated by the TCR breadth and depth analyses.

About this clone itself: Its binding antigen is unknown. Nothing much larger sits one base from this clone, and base qualities are not available.

The junction shows trimming of 0 bases on V and 0 bases on J, plus 10 bases between the germline ends. Reading the germline V gene gives CDR1 SGDLS and CDR2 YYNGEE. Including cysteine and phenylalanine, the CDR3 has 16 amino acids. The sequence is cut down to CDR3 DNA, 48 bases in frame from base 1. What this sample's treatment or condition label stands for: 15 to 20 received Ad26.COV2.S at low or high dose, single or two shots; several received placebo; per-sample allocation not given. Repertoires of vaccine and placebo recipients were sequenced from samples collected on day 63 after the first injection. Cohort 1b enrolled around 23 adults aged 18-55 years at a single site in Boston, USA, between 29 July and 7 August 2020. Ad26.COV2.S consisted of a replication-incompetent adenovirus type 26 vector by which a prefusion-stabilized SARS-CoV-2 spike protein from the original Wuhan strain was expressed.

The immunoSEQ Assay was used to sequence TCRbeta CDR3 regions. After extraction, genomic DNA underwent amplification by bias-controlled multiplex PCR, followed by high-throughput sequencing. From the authors' description of their analysis: To quantify the absolute abundance of every unique TCRbeta CDR3 region, sequences were collapsed and filtered. Usable DNA was measured by amplifying reference genes present in all nucleated cells, and TCRbeta template counts were normalized to that usable DNA to estimate T cell fraction. Repertoire TCRs were annotated as SARS-CoV-2-specific by exact matching of V gene, CDR3 amino acid sequence and J gene to a known reactive TCR set. The reference SARS-CoV-2 TCR set was obtained from MIRA and was filtered for enrichment in COVID-19-positive ImmuneCODE repertoires, whereby public or cross-reactive TCRs were removed. Using the MIRA antigens, annotated TCRs were further analysed by specific ORF or by position within an ORF. Depth was the summed frequency of annotated unique rearrangements, while breadth was defined as annotated unique rearrangements over total unique productive rearrangements. Two-sided Wilcoxon rank-sum tests were applied when comparing TCR breadth between groups. Imported from immuneACCESS, the table was reduced by TCRdb to in-frame sequences with V and J called. These copies leave out some clones; in studies compared against another copy, an unresolved V gene accounts for under half, and the cause of the remainder is not known. From that table come the V and J calls and clone size; the DNA was used to work out D and trimming. This sample gives hundreds of thousands of clones in total; 80% to 90% of them show up just once. About 8% of the sample comes from the top ten.

The clonotype comes from a person between 18 and 60 years old who received the Ad26.COV2.S COVID-19 vaccine or a placebo. In this chain, TRBV9 is recombined with TRBJ1-3; no D gene is confidently identified. The material sequenced was peripheral blood, taken in a trial of Ad26.COV2.S vaccine versus placebo. The sequence in DNA is TGTGCCAGCAGCGTAGATGCAGTGAGCTCTGGAAACACCATATATTTT. Its product reads: CASSVDAVSSGNTIYF.